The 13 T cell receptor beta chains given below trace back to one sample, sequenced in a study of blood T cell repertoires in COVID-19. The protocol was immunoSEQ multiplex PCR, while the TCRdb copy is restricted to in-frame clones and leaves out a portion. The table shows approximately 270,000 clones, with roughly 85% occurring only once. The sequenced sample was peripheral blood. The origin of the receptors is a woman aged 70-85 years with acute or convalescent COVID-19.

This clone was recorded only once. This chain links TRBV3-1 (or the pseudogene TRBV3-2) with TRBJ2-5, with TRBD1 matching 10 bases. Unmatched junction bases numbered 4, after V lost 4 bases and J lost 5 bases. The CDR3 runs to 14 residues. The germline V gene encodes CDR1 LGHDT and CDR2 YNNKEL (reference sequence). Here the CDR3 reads CASSPGQGRETQYF. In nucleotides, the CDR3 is TGTGCCAGCAGCCCGGGACAGGGGCGGGAGACCCAGTACTTC.

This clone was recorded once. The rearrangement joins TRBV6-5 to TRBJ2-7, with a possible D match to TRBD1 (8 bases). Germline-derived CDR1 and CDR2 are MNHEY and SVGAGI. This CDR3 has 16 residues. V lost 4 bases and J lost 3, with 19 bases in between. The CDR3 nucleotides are TGTGCCAGCAGTTTTCAACAGGGGGGGAAATTCTACGAGCAGTACTTC. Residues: CASSFQQGGKFYEQYF.

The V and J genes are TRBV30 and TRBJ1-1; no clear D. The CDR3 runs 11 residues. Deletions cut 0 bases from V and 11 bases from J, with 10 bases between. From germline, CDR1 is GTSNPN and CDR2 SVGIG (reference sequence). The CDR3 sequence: CAWSVETRAFF. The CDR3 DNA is TGTGCCTGGAGTGTAGAGACGCGGGCTTTCTTT.

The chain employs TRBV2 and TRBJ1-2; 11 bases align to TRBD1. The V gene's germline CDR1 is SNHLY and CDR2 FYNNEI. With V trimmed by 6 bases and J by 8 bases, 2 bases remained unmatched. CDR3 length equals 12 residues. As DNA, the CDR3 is TGTGCCAGCAGGGGGACAGGGGGAGGCTACACCTTC. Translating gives CASRGTGGGYTF.

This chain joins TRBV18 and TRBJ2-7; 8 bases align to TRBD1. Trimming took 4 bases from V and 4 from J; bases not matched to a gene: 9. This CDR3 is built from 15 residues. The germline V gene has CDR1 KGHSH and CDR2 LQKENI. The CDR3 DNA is TGTGCCAGCTCACATTCGGACAGGGATACTTACGAGCAGTACTTC. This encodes CASSHSDRDTYEQYF.

In nucleotides, the CDR3 is TGCGCCAGCAGCCAAATAGCAGGGGGGAACTATGGCTACACCTTC. Its protein is CASSQIAGGNYGYTF. The chain couples TRBV4-1 to TRBJ1-2; 7 positions agree with TRBD1. The CDR3 is made up of 15 amino acids. With 2 bases clipped from V and 2 bases from J, the junction kept 5 bases outside the gene matches. The germline CDR1 and CDR2 sequences are MGHRA and YSYEKL.

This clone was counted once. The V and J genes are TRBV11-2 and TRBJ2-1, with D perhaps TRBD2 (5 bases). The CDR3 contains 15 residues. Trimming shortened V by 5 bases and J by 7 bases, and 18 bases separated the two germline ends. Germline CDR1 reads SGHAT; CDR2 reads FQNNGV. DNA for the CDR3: TGTGCCAGCAGCCAACCCTCCGCGGACTCGAATGAGCAGTTCTTC. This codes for CASSQPSADSNEQFF. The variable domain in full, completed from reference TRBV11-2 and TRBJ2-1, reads EAGVAQSPRYKIIEKRQSVAFWCNPISGHATLYWYQQILGQGPKLLIQFQNNGVVDDSQLPKDRFSAERLKGVDSTLKIQPAKLEDSAVYLCASSQPSADSNEQFFGPGTRLTVL.

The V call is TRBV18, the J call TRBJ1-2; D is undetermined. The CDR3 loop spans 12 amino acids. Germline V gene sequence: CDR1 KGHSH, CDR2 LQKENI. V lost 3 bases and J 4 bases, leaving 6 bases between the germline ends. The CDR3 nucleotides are TGTGCCAGCTCACCTGACACCTATGGCTACACCTTC. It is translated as CASSPDTYGYTF.

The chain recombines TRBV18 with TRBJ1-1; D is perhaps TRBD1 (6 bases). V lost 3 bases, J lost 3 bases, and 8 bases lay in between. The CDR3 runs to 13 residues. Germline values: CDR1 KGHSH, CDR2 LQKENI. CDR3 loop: CASSPTGYTEAFF. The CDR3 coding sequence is TGTGCCAGCTCACCCACAGGGTACACTGAAGCTTTCTTT.

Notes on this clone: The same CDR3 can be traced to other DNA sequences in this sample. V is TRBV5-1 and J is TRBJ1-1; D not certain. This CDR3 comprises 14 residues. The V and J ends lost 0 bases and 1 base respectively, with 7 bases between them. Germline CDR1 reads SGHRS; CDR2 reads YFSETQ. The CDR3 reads CASSLGAQNTEAFF. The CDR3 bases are TGCGCCAGCAGCTTGGGGGCACAGAACACTGAAGCTTTCTTT.

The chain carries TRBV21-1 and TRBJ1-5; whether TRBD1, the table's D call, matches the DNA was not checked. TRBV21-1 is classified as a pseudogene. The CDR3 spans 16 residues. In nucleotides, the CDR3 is TGTGCCAGCAGCAAACCCCGGGACAGGAGCAATCAGCCCCAGCATTTT. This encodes CASSKPRDRSNQPQHF.

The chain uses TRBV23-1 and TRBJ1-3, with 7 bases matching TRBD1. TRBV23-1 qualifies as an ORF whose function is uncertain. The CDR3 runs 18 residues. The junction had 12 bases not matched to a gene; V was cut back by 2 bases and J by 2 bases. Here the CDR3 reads CASSQPEINRGPGNTIYF. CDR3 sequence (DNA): TGCGCCAGCAGTCAACCGGAGATCAACAGGGGTCCTGGAAACACCATATATTTT.

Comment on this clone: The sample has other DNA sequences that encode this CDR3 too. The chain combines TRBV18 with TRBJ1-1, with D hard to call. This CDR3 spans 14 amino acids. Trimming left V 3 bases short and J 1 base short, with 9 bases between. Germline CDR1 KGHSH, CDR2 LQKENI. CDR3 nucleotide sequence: TGTGCCAGCTCACCCACCTCAGGGAACACTGAAGCTTTCTTT. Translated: CASSPTSGNTEAFF.